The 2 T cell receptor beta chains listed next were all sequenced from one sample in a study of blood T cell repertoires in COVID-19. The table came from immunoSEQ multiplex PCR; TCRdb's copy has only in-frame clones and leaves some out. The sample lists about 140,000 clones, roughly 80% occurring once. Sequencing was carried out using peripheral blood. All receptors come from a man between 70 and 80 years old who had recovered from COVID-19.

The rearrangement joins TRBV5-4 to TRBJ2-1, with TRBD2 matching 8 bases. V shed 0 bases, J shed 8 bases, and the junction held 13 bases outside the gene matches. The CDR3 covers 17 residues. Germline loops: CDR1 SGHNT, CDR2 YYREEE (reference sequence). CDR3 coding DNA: TGTGCCAGCAGCTTGGTTCCCCGGGGTAGCGGGAAAGATGAGCAGTTCTTC. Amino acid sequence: CASSLVPRGSGKDEQFF.

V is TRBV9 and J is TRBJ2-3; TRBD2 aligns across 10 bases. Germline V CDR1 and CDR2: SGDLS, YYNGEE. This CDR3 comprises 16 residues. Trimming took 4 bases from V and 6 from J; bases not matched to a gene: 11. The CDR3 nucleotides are TGTGCCAGCAGCCTCGGACTAGCGGAGAGAGGCGATACGCAGTATTTT. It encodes CASSLGLAERGDTQYF. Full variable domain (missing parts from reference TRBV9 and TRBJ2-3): DSGVTQTPKHLITATGQRVTLRCSPRSGDLSVYWYQQSLDQGLQFLIQYYNGEERAKGNILERFSAQQFPDLHSELNLSSLELGDSALYFCASSLGLAERGDTQYFGPGTRLTVL.